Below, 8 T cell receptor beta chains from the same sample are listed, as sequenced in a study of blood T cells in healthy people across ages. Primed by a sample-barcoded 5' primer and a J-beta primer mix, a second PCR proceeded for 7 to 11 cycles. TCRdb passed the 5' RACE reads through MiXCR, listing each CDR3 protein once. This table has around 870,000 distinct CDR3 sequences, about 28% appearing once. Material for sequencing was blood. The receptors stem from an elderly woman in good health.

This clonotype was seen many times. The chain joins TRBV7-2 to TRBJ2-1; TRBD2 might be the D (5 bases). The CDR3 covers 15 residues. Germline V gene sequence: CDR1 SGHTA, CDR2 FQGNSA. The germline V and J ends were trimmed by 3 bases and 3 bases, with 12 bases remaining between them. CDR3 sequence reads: CASSLSGVNYNEQFF. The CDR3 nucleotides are TGTGCCAGCAGCTTGTCCGGGGTTAACTACAATGAGCAGTTCTTC. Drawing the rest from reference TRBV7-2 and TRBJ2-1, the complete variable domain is GAGVSQSPSNKVTEKGKDVELRCDPISGHTALYWYRQSLGQGLEFLIYFQGNSAPDKSGLPSDRFSAERTGGSVSTLTIQRTQQEDSAVYLCASSLSGVNYNEQFFGPGTRLTVL.

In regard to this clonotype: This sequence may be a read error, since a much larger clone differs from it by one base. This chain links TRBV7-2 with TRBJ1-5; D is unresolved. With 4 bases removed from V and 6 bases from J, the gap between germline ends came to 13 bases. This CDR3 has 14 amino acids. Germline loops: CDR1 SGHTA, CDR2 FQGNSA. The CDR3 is CASSSTSTSQPQHF. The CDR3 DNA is TGTGCCAGCAGCTCGACCTCGACCAGTCAGCCCCAGCATTTT.

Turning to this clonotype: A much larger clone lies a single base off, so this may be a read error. The CDR3 region is CAGSVGSGGSYNEQFF. CDR3 coding DNA: TGTGCCGGCAGCGTAGGCAGCGGGGGATCCTACAATGAGCAGTTCTTC. The chain has TRBV9 and TRBJ2-1; the match to TRBD2 covers 8 bases. The germline V gene has CDR1 SGDLS and CDR2 YYNGEE. CDR3 length equals 16 residues.

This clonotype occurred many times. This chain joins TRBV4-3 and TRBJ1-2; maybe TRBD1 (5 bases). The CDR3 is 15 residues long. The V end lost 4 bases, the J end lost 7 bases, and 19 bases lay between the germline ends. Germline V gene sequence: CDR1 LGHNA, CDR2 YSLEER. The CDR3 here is CASSPTSPGGGGYTF. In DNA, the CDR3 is TGCGCCAGCAGCCCCACAAGCCCGGGGGGGGGTGGCTACACCTTC.

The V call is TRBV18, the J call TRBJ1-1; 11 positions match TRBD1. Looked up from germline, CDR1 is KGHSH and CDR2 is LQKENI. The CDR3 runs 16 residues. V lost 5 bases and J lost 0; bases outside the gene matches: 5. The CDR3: CASSTGQGAMNTEAFF. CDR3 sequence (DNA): TGTGCCAGCTCAACCGGACAGGGGGCCATGAACACTGAAGCTTTCTTT.

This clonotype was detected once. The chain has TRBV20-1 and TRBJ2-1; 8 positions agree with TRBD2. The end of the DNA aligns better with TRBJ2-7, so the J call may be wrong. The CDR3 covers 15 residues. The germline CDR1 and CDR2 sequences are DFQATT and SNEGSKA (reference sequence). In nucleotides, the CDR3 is TGCAGTGCTGTGGGGGAGGGACTAGATCGCTCCGAGCAGTACTTC. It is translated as CSAVGEGLDRSEQYF.

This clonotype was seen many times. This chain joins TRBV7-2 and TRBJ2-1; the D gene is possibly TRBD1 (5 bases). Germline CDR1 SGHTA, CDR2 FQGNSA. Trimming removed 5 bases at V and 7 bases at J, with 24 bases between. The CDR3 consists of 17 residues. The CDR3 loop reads CASSGWGQGARRNEQFF. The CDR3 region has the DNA TGTGCCAGCAGCGGATGGGGCCAGGGCGCCCGTCGGAATGAGCAGTTCTTC.

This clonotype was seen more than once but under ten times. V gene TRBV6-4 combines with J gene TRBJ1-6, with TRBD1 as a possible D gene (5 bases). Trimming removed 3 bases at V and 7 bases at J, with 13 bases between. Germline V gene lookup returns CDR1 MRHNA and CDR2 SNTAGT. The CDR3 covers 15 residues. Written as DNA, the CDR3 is TGTGCCAGCAGTGAGGCAGGGTCCGGCAATTCACCCCTCCACTTT. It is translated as CASSEAGSGNSPLHF.